This T cell receptor beta chain was profiled in a study of CD8 T cells in ankylosing spondylitis. The CDR3 is made up of 14 amino acids. Germline V lookup: CDR1 ENHRY, CDR2 SYGVKD. Losses at the gene ends were 5 bases for V and 4 bases for J; bases not matched to a gene: 7. Study conclusions and caveats: Certain motif variants had earlier been reported in reactive arthritis synovial fluid and blood.

Scientists made TCR beta libraries using quantitative 5'-RACE with molecular barcodes. TCRdb itself ran the 5' RACE reads through MiXCR, one entry per CDR3 protein. The sample includes some 120,000 distinct CDR3 sequences, approximately 14% of them seen just once. This clonotype was seen a handful of times. The antigen is unknown. This clonotype was obtained from a female donor with ankylosing spondylitis or in good health (not recorded which). The sequenced sample was blood, either unsorted or a sorted T cell fraction (not recorded which). The chain links TRBV10-3 to TRBJ2-7, with 8 nucleotides matching TRBD2. CDR3 amino acids: CAISTTSGQYEQYF. Here the CDR3 DNA reads TGTGCCATCAGTACCACTAGCGGCCAATACGAGCAGTACTTC.